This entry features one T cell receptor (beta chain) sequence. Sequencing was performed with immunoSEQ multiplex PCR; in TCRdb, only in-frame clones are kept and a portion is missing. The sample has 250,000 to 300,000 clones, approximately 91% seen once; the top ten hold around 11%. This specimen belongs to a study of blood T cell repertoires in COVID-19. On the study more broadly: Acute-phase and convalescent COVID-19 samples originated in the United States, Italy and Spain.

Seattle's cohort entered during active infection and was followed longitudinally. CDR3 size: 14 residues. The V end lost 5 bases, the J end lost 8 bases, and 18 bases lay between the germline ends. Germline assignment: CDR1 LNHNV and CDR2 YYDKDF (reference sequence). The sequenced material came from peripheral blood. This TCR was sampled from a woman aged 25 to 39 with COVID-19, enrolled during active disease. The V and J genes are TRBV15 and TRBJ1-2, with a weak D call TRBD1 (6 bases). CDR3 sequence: CATSPWQGRGGYTF. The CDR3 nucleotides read TGTGCCACCAGCCCATGGCAGGGGCGGGGGGGCTACACCTTC. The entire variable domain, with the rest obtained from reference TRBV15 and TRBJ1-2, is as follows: DAMVIQNPRYQVTQFGKPVTLSCSQTLNHNVMYWYQQKSSQAPKLLFHYYDKDFNNEADTPDNFQSRRPNTSFCFLDIRSPGLGDTAMYLCATSPWQGRGGYTFGSGTRLTVV.